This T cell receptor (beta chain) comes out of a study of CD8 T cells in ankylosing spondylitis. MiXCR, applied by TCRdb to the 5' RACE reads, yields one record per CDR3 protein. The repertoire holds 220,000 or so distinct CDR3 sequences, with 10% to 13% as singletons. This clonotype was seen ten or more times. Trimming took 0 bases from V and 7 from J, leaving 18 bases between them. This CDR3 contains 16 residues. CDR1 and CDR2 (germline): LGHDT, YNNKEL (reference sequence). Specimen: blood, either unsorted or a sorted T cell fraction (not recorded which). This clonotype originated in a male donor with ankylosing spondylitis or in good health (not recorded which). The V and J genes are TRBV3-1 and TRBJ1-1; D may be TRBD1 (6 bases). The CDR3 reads CASSQDQTGGRSEAFF. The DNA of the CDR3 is TGTGCCAGCAGCCAAGATCAAACGGGGGGCAGAAGTGAAGCTTTCTTT.